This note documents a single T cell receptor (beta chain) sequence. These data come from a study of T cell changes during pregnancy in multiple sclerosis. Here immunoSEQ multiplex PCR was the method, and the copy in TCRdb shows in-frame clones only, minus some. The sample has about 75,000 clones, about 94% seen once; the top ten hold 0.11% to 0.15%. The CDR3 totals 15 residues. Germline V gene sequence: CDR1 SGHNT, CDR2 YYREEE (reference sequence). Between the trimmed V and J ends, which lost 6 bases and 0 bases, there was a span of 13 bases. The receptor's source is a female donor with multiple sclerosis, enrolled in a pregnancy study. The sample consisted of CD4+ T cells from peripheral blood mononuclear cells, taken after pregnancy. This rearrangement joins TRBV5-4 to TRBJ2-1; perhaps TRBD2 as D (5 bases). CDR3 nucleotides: TGTGCCAGCATTCCCGGCGGAGGCTCCTACAATGAGCAGTTCTTC. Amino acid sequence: CASIPGGGSYNEQFF.